This passage covers 23 T cell receptor beta chains from one sample sequenced in a study of T cell responses to AZD1222 COVID-19 vaccine. Sequencing used immunoSEQ multiplex PCR; TCRdb keeps in-frame clones, though not all of them. The data contain tens of thousands of clones, 91% of them seen just once; the ten biggest clones take up 6.5% to 9.5%. The source was peripheral blood, collected 28 days after the second AZD1222 dose. These TCRs come from an adult who received the AZD1222 COVID-19 vaccine.

This chain uses TRBV12-3 or TRBV12-4 with TRBJ2-3; D gene unclear. V lost 7 bases, J lost 0 bases, and 8 bases lay in between. This CDR3 region has 13 residues. This CDR3 is CASKVPSTDTQYF. CDR3 coding DNA: TGTGCCAGCAAAGTTCCTAGCACAGATACGCAGTATTTT.

V is TRBV30 and J is TRBJ1-1, with D uncertain. Germline V gene sequence: CDR1 GTSNPN, CDR2 SVGIG (reference sequence). There are 14 residues in the CDR3. Trimming cost V 2 bases and J 2 bases, with 12 bases left between them. DNA of the CDR3: TGTGCCTGGAGTTTACGGGCCTACAACACTGAAGCTTTCTTT. Its protein product is CAWSLRAYNTEAFF.

The V gene is TRBV28, the J gene TRBJ2-1, with 9 bases lining up with TRBD2. Germline values: CDR1 MDHEN, CDR2 SYDVKM. The CDR3 extends over 13 amino acids. J gave up 7 bases and V 6 bases, and 4 bases lay outside the gene matches. The CDR3 reads CASRNSGGNEQFF. Written as DNA, the CDR3 is TGTGCCAGCAGAAATAGCGGGGGTAATGAGCAGTTCTTC.

The chain couples TRBV28 to TRBJ2-1; D unresolved. Germline CDR1 MDHEN, CDR2 SYDVKM. The CDR3 contains 10 residues. Trimming took off 8 bases at V and 8 bases at J, with 7 bases between the two ends. CDR3 bases: TGTGCCAGCCGAAGACATGAGCAGTTCTTC. Protein product: CASRRHEQFF.

The rearrangement joins TRBV5-1 to TRBJ2-7, with unresolved D. From germline, CDR1 is SGHRS and CDR2 YFSETQ. The CDR3 loop spans 13 amino acids. V lost 0 bases and J 2 bases, leaving 6 bases between the germline ends. The CDR3, as DNA: TGCGCCAGCAGCTTGGACAGTCCCTACGAGCAGTACTTC. This translates into CASSLDSPYEQYF.

This chain links TRBV15 with TRBJ2-1; no clear D gene. The CDR3 spans 12 residues. Germline lookup yields CDR1 LNHNV and CDR2 YYDKDF (reference sequence). With 6 bases removed from V and 4 bases from J, the gap between germline ends came to 7 bases. CDR3 region: CATSGIYNEQFF. As DNA, the CDR3 is TGTGCCACCAGTGGCATATACAATGAGCAGTTCTTC.

The chain is built from TRBV28 and TRBJ2-7; TRBD1 agrees at 11 bases. This CDR3 region has 14 residues. Germline values: CDR1 MDHEN, CDR2 SYDVKM. Germline trimming cut 9 bases from V and 2 bases from J; bases unmatched to any gene: 6. The CDR3 protein is CASGDRGFPYEQYF. For the CDR3, the DNA is TGTGCCAGTGGGGACAGGGGGTTTCCCTACGAGCAGTACTTC.

The gene calls are TRBV20-1 and TRBJ2-1, with a tentative D call TRBD2 (6 bases). The CDR3 totals 15 residues. Germline V gene sequence: CDR1 DFQATT, CDR2 SNEGSKA (reference sequence). Deletions cut 3 bases from V and 5 bases from J, with 17 bases between. CDR3 amino acids: CSASNGGPAHNEQFF. The CDR3 region has the DNA TGCAGTGCTAGTAACGGAGGGCCAGCCCACAATGAGCAGTTCTTC.

This clone was detected once. This chain joins TRBV5-1 and TRBJ2-5, with 8 bases that match TRBD1. CDR1 SGHRS and CDR2 YFSETQ come from the germline V gene. The CDR3 runs to 14 residues. The V and J ends lost 0 bases and 2 bases, in that order; junction bases with no gene match: 0. The CDR3: CASSLGTGQETQYF. In DNA form, the CDR3 reads TGCGCCAGCAGCTTGGGGACAGGGCAAGAGACCCAGTACTTC.

The V gene is TRBV28, the J gene TRBJ1-1, with D hard to call. V shed 1 base and J shed 7 bases, with 10 bases lying between them. This CDR3 is built from 13 residues. Germline V gene lookup returns CDR1 MDHEN and CDR2 SYDVKM. CDR3 nucleotide sequence: TGTGCCAGCAGTTTATTGTTCGCCCGTGAAGCTTTCTTT. The encoded protein is CASSLLFAREAFF.

V usage is TRBV30 and J usage is TRBJ2-7; a weak D match, TRBD2 (6 bases). Trimming pared 1 base from V and 4 bases from J, leaving 17 bases between. CDR3 size: 15 residues. Germline-derived CDR1 and CDR2 are GTSNPN and SVGIG (reference sequence). CDR3 sequence: CAWSAGDWHIYEQYF. CDR3 bases: TGTGCCTGGAGTGCGGGGGACTGGCACATTTACGAGCAGTACTTC.

The V and J genes are TRBV6-5 and TRBJ1-5; D gene ambiguous. Germline V gene sequence: CDR1 MNHEY, CDR2 SVGAGI. The V and J ends lost 4 bases and 8 bases respectively, with 9 bases between them. The length of the CDR3 is 12 residues. The CDR3 nucleotides read TGTGCCAGCAGTTCGGGCATGGAGCCCCAGCATTTT. It encodes CASSSGMEPQHF.

The chain carries TRBV7-2 and TRBJ2-5, with a tentative D call TRBD1 (5 bases). Germline lookup yields CDR1 SGHTA and CDR2 FQGNSA. The CDR3 runs 15 residues. V gave up 0 bases and J gave up 6 bases, with 14 bases separating them. CDR3 protein: CASSLALGQGKTQYF. The CDR3 DNA reads as TGTGCCAGCAGCTTAGCGCTGGGTCAGGGTAAGACCCAGTACTTC.

This rearrangement joins TRBV27 to TRBJ1-5; 9 bases align to TRBD1. CDR1 and CDR2 from the germline V gene are MNHEY and SMNVEV (reference sequence). There are 14 residues in the CDR3. Unmatched junction bases numbered 3, after V lost 4 bases and J lost 5 bases. Here the CDR3 DNA reads TGTGCCAGCAGTTCAAGGACAGGGGATCAGCCCCAGCATTTT. Its translation is CASSSRTGDQPQHF.

This sequence joins TRBV28 and TRBJ1-4; D is unclear. The V gene lost 3 bases and the J gene lost 5 bases, with 13 bases spanning the gap. This CDR3 contains 15 residues. Germline V gene sequence: CDR1 MDHEN, CDR2 SYDVKM. The CDR3 is CASSFGGFTNEKLFF. CDR3 nucleotide sequence: TGTGCCAGCAGTTTTGGTGGCTTTACCAATGAAAAACTGTTTTTT.

The genes are TRBV7-3 and TRBJ1-1; D not resolved. Trimming shortened V by 6 bases and J by 1 base, and 9 bases separated the two germline ends. The CDR3 sequence is 13 residues long. Germline values: CDR1 SGHTA, CDR2 FQGTGA. The CDR3 is CASSLARNTEAFF. CDR3 coding DNA: TGTGCCAGCAGTCTAGCACGGAACACTGAAGCTTTCTTT.

This chain links TRBV18 with TRBJ2-7; D may be TRBD2 (5 bases). Between the trimmed V and J ends, which lost 5 bases and 2 bases, there was a span of 19 bases. Germline values: CDR1 KGHSH, CDR2 LQKENI. CDR3 length: 16 amino acids. In DNA, the CDR3 is TGTGCCAGCTCAGTCGTGAGCCAACTGACTACCTACGAGCAGTACTTC. It encodes CASSVVSQLTTYEQYF.

In DNA form, the CDR3 reads TGTGCCAGCAGCTTACGAAGCGGGGGGCAAGAGACCCAGTACTTC. Translation: CASSLRSGGQETQYF. The rearrangement joins TRBV7-6 to TRBJ2-5, with 9 bases identical to TRBD2. From germline, CDR1 is SGHVS and CDR2 FNYEAQ. The CDR3 is 15 residues long. Trimming removed 2 bases from V and 2 bases from J; junction bases left unmatched: 3.

V usage is TRBV5-1 and J usage is TRBJ1-1; 9 bases are a match to TRBD1. The CDR3 spans 14 residues. J gave up 4 bases and V 2 bases, and 3 bases lay outside the gene matches. Germline-derived CDR1 and CDR2 are SGHRS and YFSETQ. CDR3 amino acids: CASSFGTGITEAFF. The CDR3 DNA follows: TGCGCCAGCAGCTTTGGGACAGGGATCACTGAAGCTTTCTTT.

The chain joins TRBV28 to TRBJ1-3; 7 bases map to TRBD1. Germline CDR1 MDHEN, CDR2 SYDVKM. There are 17 residues in the CDR3. The V and J ends lost 1 base and 5 bases, in that order; junction bases with no gene match: 11. The CDR3 protein is CASSLSVHGTARNTIYF. DNA for the CDR3: TGTGCCAGCAGTTTATCTGTACACGGGACAGCCAGAAACACCATATATTTT.

V is TRBV7-3 and J is TRBJ2-3, with 13 bases identical to TRBD2. With 0 bases clipped from V and 3 bases from J, the junction kept 9 bases outside the gene matches. Germline CDR1 and CDR2: SGHTA and FQGTGA. This CDR3 region has 19 residues. The CDR3 region has the DNA TGTGCCAGCAGCTTAACGGCCGGACTAGCGGGAGTACGTACAGATACGCAGTATTTT. As protein: CASSLTAGLAGVRTDTQYF.

The chain carries TRBV30 and TRBJ2-3, with 7 bases identical to TRBD2. The CDR3 extends over 19 amino acids. The J segment lost 1 base and the V segment lost 5 bases, leaving 21 bases of the junction unmatched. Germline CDR1 GTSNPN, CDR2 SVGIG (reference sequence). This chain's CDR3 is CAWGTGRVGGSGRTDTQYF. CDR3 coding DNA: TGTGCCTGGGGGACTGGACGGGTCGGGGGGAGTGGTCGCACAGATACGCAGTATTTT.

V is TRBV18 and J is TRBJ2-3, with unresolved D. This CDR3 spans 13 amino acids. Trimming cost V 1 base and J 10 bases, with 12 bases left between them. CDR1 and CDR2 from the germline V gene are KGHSH and LQKENI. CDR3 DNA sequence: TGTGCCAGCTCACCACGTGCGTCCGAGGCGCAGTATTTT. This codes for CASSPRASEAQYF. The full variable domain, completed using reference TRBV18 and TRBJ2-3, is NAGVMQNPRHLVRRRGQEARLRCSPMKGHSHVYWYRQLPEEGLKFMVYLQKENIIDESGMPKERFSAEFPKEGPSILRIQQVVRGDSAAYFCASSPRASEAQYFGPGTRLTVL.